This TCR beta chain derives from a study of T-cell memory formation after mild COVID-19. For the study at large: Largely, TCR clusters stayed within a single donor.

The V end was cut by 5 bases, the J end by 8 bases, with 18 bases between. Germline assignment: CDR1 SEHNR and CDR2 FQNEAQ (reference sequence). There are 14 residues in the CDR3. Broader study findings: Clones that got smaller from day 15 to 85 had even CD4/CD8, while clones growing later tipped toward CD4+. Some clones that responded turned up in pre-infection memory, which suggests that cross-reactive memory joined in.

In regard to this clonotype: Antigen unknown.

In TCRdb, the 5' RACE reads were re-called with MiXCR into one record per CDR3 protein. The data show approximately 430,000 distinct CDR3 sequences, more than 20% seen once. Material for sequencing was PBMCs or a T cell subset sorted from them (not recorded which). This chain links TRBV7-9 with TRBJ1-2; maybe TRBD1 (5 bases). The receptor was isolated from an adult woman who had mild COVID-19 (a few samples of this study predate the infection). Cell type and time point are not known. As DNA, the CDR3 is TGTGCCAGCAGCACCGGGTCCCAGAGGGGAGGCTACACCTTC. Translation gives CASSTGSQRGGYTF.